These T cell receptor beta chains were read from a single sample in a study of regulatory T cells in long-lasting Graves disease. Via MiXCR, TCRdb re-called the multiplex PCR reads, giving one row per CDR3 protein. This table has approximately 500,000 distinct CDR3 sequences, roughly 21% appearing once. The sample here was peripheral blood mononuclear cells (PBMCs), taken when the disease was refractory, from a patient treated with antithyroid drugs. These receptors were taken from a female donor with Graves disease. The CDR3 runs from the conserved cysteine through the conserved F or W. The D gene is left open where the match is weak. Where a row states a size, it is once, few, many or the class of an expanded clone; other rows omit it.

-	15	TRBV5-4	TRBJ2-7	-	CASTPGIGNGVEQYF	TGTGCCAGCACCCCGGGAATTGGAAATGGGGTCGAGCAGTACTTC
TRBD1	15	TRBV7-6	TRBJ1-5	few	CASSLATGEGQPQHF	TGTGCCAGCAGCTTAGCGACAGGGGAAGGTCAGCCCCAGCATTTT
-	17	TRBV28	TRBJ1-3	-	CASNDPLGGRSGNTIYF	TGTGCCAGCAACGATCCCCTGGGGGGTCGCTCTGGAAACACCATATATTTT
TRBD1	14	TRBV28	TRBJ2-5	many	CASGTGDGWETQYF	TGTGCCAGCGGCACAGGGGATGGGTGGGAGACCCAGTACTTC
TRBD1	14	TRBV12-3/TRBV12-4	TRBJ1-2	-	CASRFGTDFYGYTF	TGTGCCAGCAGATTTGGGACAGACTTTTATGGCTACACCTTC
TRBD1	17	TRBV20-1	TRBJ2-2	few	CSARNWGQGANTGELFF	TGCAGTGCTAGAAACTGGGGACAGGGGGCGAACACCGGGGAGCTGTTTTTT
-	13	TRBV19	TRBJ2-5	-	CASNNRREETQYF	TGTGCCAGTAATAACCGCAGGGAAGAGACCCAGTACTTC
TRBD1	15	TRBV7-2	TRBJ1-1	many	CASTQTGGLGTEAFF	TGTGCCAGCACCCAAACAGGGGGCCTCGGCACTGAAGCTTTCTTT
-	12	TRBV2	TRBJ2-7	many	CASRGQTYEQYF	TGTGCCAGCAGAGGGCAGACCTACGAGCAGTACTTC
-	17	TRBV29-1	TRBJ1-1	few	CSVVNVGIGNSNTEAFF	TGCAGCGTTGTGAATGTGGGGATCGGCAATTCGAACACTGAAGCTTTCTTT
TRBD2	14	TRBV28	TRBJ2-7	many	CASSPSGRPYEQYF	TGTGCCAGCAGTCCTAGCGGGAGACCCTACGAGCAGTACTTC
-	15	TRBV14	TRBJ2-5	few	CASSQLTGTQETQYF	TGTGCCAGCAGTCAATTAACCGGGACCCAAGAGACCCAGTACTTC
-	12	TRBV24-1	TRBJ2-7	many	CATSEDSYEQYF	TGTGCCACCAGTGAGGACAGCTACGAGCAGTACTTC
-	14	TRBV5-4	TRBJ1-1	once	CASSLEQRNTEAFF	TGTGCCAGCAGCTTGGAGCAGAGGAACACTGAAGCTTTCTTT
-	16	TRBV5-6	TRBJ2-7	few	CASSLDPSTASYEQYF	TGTGCCAGCAGCTTGGACCCCTCTACAGCCTCCTACGAGCAGTACTTC
-	14	TRBV5-1	TRBJ1-5	many	CASRAGPLNQPQHF	TGCGCCAGCAGGGCGGGTCCATTAAATCAGCCCCAGCATTTT
-	14	TRBV12-5	TRBJ2-1	-	CASGLQVRPNEQFF	TGTGCTAGTGGTTTGCAAGTCCGACCCAATGAGCAGTTCTTC
-	14	TRBV19	TRBJ2-7	few	CASSIVGSSCEQYF	TGTGCCAGTAGTATCGTCGGGAGCTCCTGCGAGCAGTACTTC
-	13	TRBV29-1	TRBJ2-7	many	CSVELGRMDEQYF	TGCAGCGTTGAGTTAGGCAGGATGGATGAGCAGTACTTC
-	15	TRBV28	TRBJ2-5	many	CASSFASSGFETQYF	TGTGCCAGCAGTTTCGCTAGTAGCGGCTTCGAGACCCAGTACTTC
TRBD1	14	TRBV19	TRBJ2-7	-	CASSSTGASYEQYF	TGTGCCAGTAGTTCGACAGGGGCGTCCTACGAGCAGTACTTC
TRBD1	15	TRBV19	TRBJ1-1	-	CASQGGTGRNTEAFF	TGTGCCTCTCAGGGGGGGACAGGGAGGAACACTGAAGCTTTCTTT
-	14	TRBV9	TRBJ1-4	-	CASSVEGSGEKLFF	TGTGCCAGCAGCGTAGAAGGGTCGGGGGAAAAACTGTTTTTT
TRBD1	17	TRBV27	TRBJ1-2	-	CASSLLGTGFSFHGYTF	TGTGCCAGCAGTTTACTAGGGACAGGATTTTCTTTTCATGGCTACACCTTC
TRBD1	15	TRBV20-1	TRBJ2-5	many	CSARAWDRGQETQYF	TGCAGTGCTAGAGCGTGGGACAGGGGACAAGAGACCCAGTACTTC
-	17	TRBV7-2	TRBJ1-3	few	CASSGRGIAQSGNTIYF	TGTGCCAGCAGCGGACGTGGGATTGCCCAGTCTGGAAACACCATATATTTT
-	14	TRBV30	TRBJ1-5	-	CAWSQGTGNQPQHF	TGTGCCTGGAGTCAAGGTACGGGCAATCAGCCCCAGCATTTT
-	12	TRBV10-3	TRBJ1-1	few	CAISELLTEAFF	TGTGCCATCAGTGAGCTACTCACTGAAGCTTTCTTT
TRBD1	15	TRBV11-2	TRBJ2-7	few	CASSLKTGPDYEQYF	TGTGCCAGCAGTTTAAAGACAGGGCCGGACTACGAGCAGTACTTC
-	12	TRBV12-3/TRBV12-4	TRBJ1-2	many	CASSFPGGGYTF	TGTGCCAGCAGTTTCCCTGGAGGGGGCTACACCTTC
TRBD1	15	TRBV7-2	TRBJ2-5	-	CASSLGQGRVETQYF	TGTGCCAGCAGCCTCGGACAGGGGAGGGTAGAGACCCAGTACTTC
-	13	TRBV18	TRBJ2-7	few	CASSPGINYEQYF	TGTGCCAGCTCACCCGGGATCAACTACGAGCAGTACTTC
TRBD1	13	TRBV12-3/TRBV12-4	TRBJ1-5	many	CASRDRINQPQHF	TGTGCCAGCAGGGACAGGATTAATCAGCCCCAGCATTTT
-	15	TRBV6-1	TRBJ2-5	many	CASSEVSGGKETQYF	TGTGCCAGCAGTGAAGTATCAGGCGGGAAAGAGACCCAGTACTTC
-	15	TRBV25-1	TRBJ2-5	few	CASSDDTTYQETQYF	TGTGCCAGCAGTGACGACACCACGTACCAAGAGACCCAGTACTTC
TRBD1	13	TRBV28	TRBJ2-5	many	CASSGDSQETQYF	TGTGCCAGCAGTGGGGACAGCCAAGAGACCCAGTACTTC
-	12	TRBV28	TRBJ1-1	many	CASRNRDTEAFF	TGTGCCAGCAGGAACAGGGACACTGAAGCTTTCTTT
-	14	TRBV28	TRBJ1-5	many	CASRTGTRRQPQHF	TGTGCCAGCAGAACCGGGACACGGCGTCAGCCCCAGCATTTT
-	14	TRBV10-3	TRBJ2-5	-	CAVQGSGAQETQYF	TGTGCCGTCCAGGGGAGTGGGGCCCAAGAGACCCAGTACTTC
-	14	TRBV28	TRBJ1-1	-	CASSRTRDNTEAFF	TGTGCCAGCAGCCGGACCCGGGACAACACTGAAGCTTTCTTT
-	17	TRBV27	TRBJ2-1	few	CASSSPDIAYFYNEQFF	TGTGCCAGCAGTTCCCCAGATATAGCGTATTTCTACAATGAGCAGTTCTTC
-	16	TRBV27	TRBJ1-5	many	CASSPIESASNQPQHF	TGTGCCAGCAGTCCGATCGAGTCCGCGAGCAATCAGCCCCAGCATTTT